The 27 T cell receptor beta chains reported below all come from one sample, sequenced in a study of identical twins. Each CDR3 protein is one row after TCRdb ran MiXCR on the 5' RACE reads. The table lists about 890,000 distinct CDR3 sequences, about 12% of them singletons. The data were also submitted as part of a second study, on yellow fever vaccine responses in identical twins.

The sample was PBMCs. These receptors were taken from a woman under 30 in good health.

This clonotype was seen ten or more times. The genes are TRBV7-3 and TRBJ2-1; 15 positions match TRBD2. Germline loops: CDR1 SGHTA, CDR2 FQGTGA. The V gene end was trimmed by 1 base and the J gene end by 0 bases; junction bases not matched to a gene: 10. This CDR3 is 21 amino acids long. This CDR3 is CASSLRTGLAGGRSSYNEQFF. CDR3 sequence (DNA): TGTGCCAGCAGCTTAAGGACGGGACTAGCGGGGGGACGAAGCTCCTACAATGAGCAGTTCTTC.

This clonotype appeared a few times. V is TRBV4-1 and J is TRBJ2-3; 7 bases agree with TRBD2. This CDR3 has 15 residues. The V gene's germline CDR1 is MGHRA and CDR2 YSYEKL. The V and J ends lost 5 bases and 6 bases, in that order; junction bases with no gene match: 11. CDR3 nucleotides: TGCGCCAGCAGCAACGTGGGGCGGGGGATTGATACGCAGTATTTT. It codes for CASSNVGRGIDTQYF.

In its sample, this clonotype was seen a few times. This chain joins TRBV18 and TRBJ1-1; no firm D call. The germline V and J ends were trimmed by 1 base and 5 bases, with 14 bases remaining between them. The CDR3 totals 15 residues. From germline, CDR1 is KGHSH and CDR2 LQKENI. CDR3: CASSPRVGGGTEAFF. The CDR3 DNA is TGTGCCAGCTCACCACGAGTTGGAGGAGGTACTGAAGCTTTCTTT.

This rearrangement joins TRBV7-9 to TRBJ2-1; TRBD1 aligns across 10 bases. CDR1 is SEHNR, CDR2 FQNEAQ, per germline (reference sequence). This CDR3 region has 17 residues. The ends lost 0 bases at V and 10 bases at J; junction bases unmatched: 12. CDR3 region: CASSLARGDRGRREQFF. The CDR3 bases are TGTGCCAGCAGCTTAGCTCGGGGTGACAGGGGGCGCCGGGAGCAGTTCTTC.

The V call is TRBV10-3, the J call TRBJ2-7; D not resolved. Per germline, CDR1 ENHRY and CDR2 SYGVKD. With 0 bases removed from V and 6 bases from J, the gap between germline ends came to 6 bases. The CDR3 loop spans 12 amino acids. The CDR3 DNA sequence: TGTGCCATCAGTGAGTCGAGACTCGAGCAGTACGTC. Its protein product is CAISESRLEQYV.

Here the CDR3 DNA reads TGCAGCGTTGATGGACTAGCGGACTCCTACGAGCAGTACTTC. Protein product: CSVDGLADSYEQYF. This chain uses TRBV29-1 with TRBJ2-7, with 10 bases fitting TRBD2. The CDR3 contains 14 residues. The V and J ends lost 3 bases and 0 bases, in that order; junction bases with no gene match: 2. Germline assignment: CDR1 SQVTM and CDR2 ANQGSEA.

In this sample, this clonotype turned up many times. This chain joins TRBV5-1 and TRBJ2-7, with TRBD2 as a possible D gene (5 bases). V dropped 4 bases and J dropped 7 bases, with 18 bases sitting between them. The CDR3 loop spans 14 amino acids. Per the germline V gene, CDR1 is SGHRS and CDR2 is YFSETQ. In DNA form, the CDR3 reads TGCGCCAGCAGCATGTGGGGAGAGGACGGAGAGCAGTACTTC. Translated, it gives CASSMWGEDGEQYF.

This clonotype was recorded a few times. The genes are TRBV28 and TRBJ2-5, with 9 bases matching TRBD2. CDR3 length: 16 residues. Germline-derived CDR1 and CDR2 are MDHEN and SYDVKM. V lost 2 bases and J lost 2; bases outside the gene matches: 6. For the CDR3, the DNA is TGTGCCAGCAGTTTAATAAAGCGGGAGGCACAAGAGACCCAGTACTTC. Its translation is CASSLIKREAQETQYF.

This clonotype showed up many times. A junction end diverges from the germline sequence, so it may reflect a read error. The chain employs TRBV6-5 and TRBJ2-1; D is undetermined. Germline V gives CDR1 MNHEY, CDR2 SVGAGI. The CDR3 extends over 16 amino acids. DNA for the CDR3: TGTGCCAGCAGTTCCTCCCGGTATAGGGTTTACAATGAGCAGGTCTTC. Translation gives CASSSSRYRVYNEQVF.

This sequence joins TRBV27 and TRBJ2-4; TRBD2 agrees at 12 bases. Germline V lookup: CDR1 MNHEY, CDR2 SMNVEV (reference sequence). The junction had 6 bases not matched to a gene; V was cut back by 5 bases and J by 4 bases. This CDR3 is built from 16 residues. The CDR3 is CASSPTSGGPKNIQYF. DNA for the CDR3: TGTGCCAGCAGTCCGACTAGCGGGGGCCCAAAAAACATTCAGTACTTC.

This clonotype was seen repeatedly, ten times or more. An end of the junction differs from the germline gene, which may be a read error. V gene TRBV10-2 combines with J gene TRBJ2-1, with TRBD2 matching 8 bases. The CDR3 runs to 13 residues. Germline-derived CDR1 and CDR2 are WSHSY and SAAADI. The CDR3 sequence: CASSGSGRPHRVF. CDR3 DNA: TGCGCCAGCAGCGGGAGCGGGAGACCCCATCGGGTCTTC.

This clonotype was recorded a few times. This rearrangement joins TRBV24-1 to TRBJ2-1; the D call may be TRBD1 or TRBD2 (5 bases each). The CDR3 runs 15 residues. Germline values: CDR1 KGHDR, CDR2 SFDVKD. The V end was cut by 10 bases, the J end by 0 bases, with 15 bases between. CDR3 nucleotides: TGTGCCACAAAAGACAGCGGTAGCTCCTACAATGAGCAGTTCTTC. Protein product: CATKDSGSSYNEQFF.

The CDR3 sequence is CASSHWGLAGGDEQFF. CDR3 coding DNA: TGCGCCAGCAGCCACTGGGGACTGGCGGGAGGAGATGAGCAGTTCTTC. The rearrangement joins TRBV5-1 to TRBJ2-1; 8 positions match TRBD2. V lost 4 bases to trimming and J lost 8 bases; unmatched junction nucleotides: 14. Germline V gene data show CDR1 as SGHRS and CDR2 as YFSETQ. CDR3 length: 16 amino acids.

In this sample, this clonotype turned up many times. The J gene is TRBJ1-2, the V gene TRBV27, with unresolved D. CDR3 length equals 13 residues. Trimming stripped 7 bases from V and 0 bases from J, with 9 bases between. From germline, CDR1 is MNHEY and CDR2 SMNVEV (reference sequence). Here the CDR3 reads CASTSGANYGYTF. The DNA of the CDR3 is TGTGCCAGCACTAGCGGCGCTAACTATGGCTACACCTTC.

This clonotype has just a few counts. The V and J genes are TRBV4-1 and TRBJ1-2; D uncertain. Trimming left V 1 base short and J 8 bases short, with 20 bases between. There are 16 residues in the CDR3. Per germline, CDR1 MGHRA and CDR2 YSYEKL. CDR3 coding DNA: TGCGCCAGCAGCCAAGGTGTAGTAACGGCCAGCAACGGCTACACCTTC. Encoded protein: CASSQGVVTASNGYTF.

The chain is built from TRBV29-1 and TRBJ2-3, with 8 bases fitting TRBD1. From germline, CDR1 is SQVTM and CDR2 ANQGSEA. The CDR3 consists of 14 residues. Losses at the gene ends were 3 bases for V and 0 bases for J; bases not matched to a gene: 2. The CDR3 sequence: CSVDQGASTDTQYF. The CDR3 DNA follows: TGCAGCGTTGATCAGGGGGCCAGCACAGATACGCAGTATTTT.

This clonotype appeared a few times. This sequence joins TRBV15 and TRBJ1-6; TRBD1 aligns across 9 bases. Per the germline V gene, CDR1 is LNHNV and CDR2 is YYDKDF (reference sequence). The CDR3 sequence is 14 residues long. Losses at the gene ends were 4 bases for V and 11 bases for J; bases not matched to a gene: 6. In DNA, the CDR3 is TGTGCCACCAGCAACCGGACAGGGGTCACACCCCTCCACTTT. Translated, it gives CATSNRTGVTPLHF. The variable domain in full, completed from reference TRBV15 and TRBJ1-6, reads DAMVIQNPRYQVTQFGKPVTLSCSQTLNHNVMYWYQQKSSQAPKLLFHYYDKDFNNEADTPDNFQSRRPNTSFCFLDIRSPGLGDTAMYLCATSNRTGVTPLHFGNGTRLTVT.

This clonotype was recorded at least ten times. This chain uses TRBV25-1 with TRBJ1-1, with 7 bases aligning to TRBD1. J gave up 0 bases and V 3 bases, and 7 bases lay outside the gene matches. Per the germline V gene, CDR1 is MGHDK and CDR2 is SYGVNS. CDR3 size: 16 residues. In DNA form, the CDR3 reads TGTGCCAGCAGTGACAGGGGGGGAGTTGTGAACACTGAAGCTTTCTTT. It yields the protein CASSDRGGVVNTEAFF.

The chain recombines TRBV12-3 or TRBV12-4 with TRBJ2-3; unclear D gene. The CDR3 sequence is 15 residues long. Between the trimmed V and J ends, which lost 6 bases and 3 bases, there was a span of 16 bases. Here the CDR3 reads CASSLSSVGTDTQYF. The CDR3 DNA reads TGTGCCAGCAGCCTCTCCTCCGTCGGAACAGATACGCAGTATTTT.

This chain uses TRBV27 with TRBJ2-2; 9 bases match TRBD1. CDR3 length: 16 residues. Losses at the gene ends were 0 bases for V and 4 bases for J; bases not matched to a gene: 3. Germline values: CDR1 MNHEY, CDR2 SMNVEV (reference sequence). The CDR3: CASSLSGTGSTGELFF. CDR3 nucleotide sequence: TGTGCCAGCAGTTTATCCGGGACAGGGTCCACCGGGGAGCTGTTTTTT.

The chain recombines TRBV9 with TRBJ2-5; no reliable D call. The CDR3 loop spans 15 amino acids. CDR1 and CDR2 (germline): SGDLS, YYNGEE. V gave up 4 bases and J gave up 5 bases, with 18 bases separating them. CDR3 amino acids: CASSSSPGGWETQYF. The CDR3 nucleotides are TGTGCCAGCAGCTCTTCTCCGGGTGGGTGGGAGACCCAGTACTTC.

There are many counts of this clonotype. This chain uses TRBV6-1 with TRBJ1-5; D might be TRBD1 (5 bases). Germline V lookup: CDR1 MNHNS, CDR2 SASEGT. The CDR3 covers 15 residues. V was pared by 2 bases and J by 5 bases, with 13 bases between. This CDR3 is CASSEFERGDQPQHF. CDR3 in DNA: TGTGCCAGCAGTGAATTTGAGAGAGGGGATCAGCCCCAGCATTTT.

The rearrangement links TRBV2 to TRBJ1-6; D gene unclear. The CDR3 spans 10 residues. The V gene's germline CDR1 is SNHLY and CDR2 FYNNEI. Trimming took 3 bases from V and 13 from J, leaving 4 bases between them. CDR3 residues: CASSDPPLHF. The CDR3 DNA reads TGTGCCAGCAGTGATCCTCCCCTCCACTTT.

This clonotype was detected many times. This chain links TRBV3-1 with TRBJ2-2; no firm D call. Germline assignment: CDR1 LGHDT and CDR2 YNNKEL (reference sequence). V lost 0 bases and J lost 1, with 9 bases in between. The CDR3 has 16 residues. The CDR3 sequence: CASSQEYSENTGELFF. In DNA form, the CDR3 reads TGTGCCAGCAGCCAAGAGTACTCTGAGAACACCGGGGAGCTGTTTTTT.

The chain uses TRBV12-3 or TRBV12-4 and TRBJ1-1; possible D gene TRBD1, 6 bases. The CDR3 has 16 residues. V was pared by 8 bases and J by 0 bases, with 19 bases between. The CDR3 DNA sequence: TGTGCCAGCTGTGACAGGCGTCCTTACATGAACACTGAAGCTTTCTTT. Residues: CASCDRRPYMNTEAFF.

The chain carries TRBV2 and TRBJ2-3; 9 bases fit TRBD2. V lost 3 bases, J lost 3 bases, and 4 bases stayed unmatched. The germline gives CDR1 SNHLY, CDR2 FYNNEI. This CDR3 is built from 15 residues. This chain's CDR3 is CASSDPGLATDTQYF. CDR3 nucleotide sequence: TGTGCCAGCAGTGATCCGGGACTAGCAACAGATACGCAGTATTTT.

This clonotype was detected ten times or more. V usage is TRBV3-1 and J usage is TRBJ1-2, with D unclear. The CDR3 runs 12 residues. V was shortened by 1 base and J by 7 bases, with 7 bases between the two germline ends. In germline, CDR1 is LGHDT, CDR2 YNNKEL (reference sequence). The CDR3 here is CASSQGRGGYTF. CDR3 in DNA: TGTGCCAGCAGCCAAGGCCGGGGTGGCTACACCTTC.